This entry features one T cell receptor (beta chain) sequence. The record originates from a study of blood T cell repertoires in COVID-19. V lost 4 bases and J 5 bases, leaving 5 bases between the germline ends. The length of the CDR3 is 11 residues. Original data processing: Amplifying reference gene primers gave estimates of nucleated cell counts. Generated by immunoSEQ multiplex PCR, the TCRdb table keeps only in-frame clones and is missing some. Clone size and the V and J calls come from that table; the DNA yielded D and trimming. Of some 250,000 clones detected, roughly 81% appear once; the ten largest clones hold around 7%.

The clonotype originates from a woman aged 80 or over with COVID-19, enrolled during active disease. Sequences were obtained from peripheral blood. The rearrangement links TRBV12-3 or TRBV12-4 to TRBJ1-1; D uncertain. CDR3 nucleotides: TGTGCCAGCAGTTCCTCTACTGAAGCTTTCTTT. Translation gives CASSSSTEAFF.